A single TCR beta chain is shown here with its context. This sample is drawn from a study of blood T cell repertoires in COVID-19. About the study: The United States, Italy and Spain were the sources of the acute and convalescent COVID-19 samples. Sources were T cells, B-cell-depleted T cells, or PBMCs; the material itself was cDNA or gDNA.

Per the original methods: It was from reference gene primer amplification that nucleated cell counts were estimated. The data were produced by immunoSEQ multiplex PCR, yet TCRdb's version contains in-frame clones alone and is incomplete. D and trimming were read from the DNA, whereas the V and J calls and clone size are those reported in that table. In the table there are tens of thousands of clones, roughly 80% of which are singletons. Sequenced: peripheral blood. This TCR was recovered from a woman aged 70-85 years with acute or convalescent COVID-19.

Here the CDR3 DNA reads TGTGCCAGCTCCTCGACAGTTCTTGGCTACACCTTC. Its protein product is CASSSTVLGYTF. The gene calls are TRBV18 and TRBJ1-2, with D perhaps TRBD1 (5 bases). In germline, CDR1 is KGHSH, CDR2 LQKENI. The CDR3 consists of 12 residues. The V gene lost 6 bases and the J gene lost 7 bases, with 12 bases spanning the gap.